Each of the 25 T cell receptor beta chains below was sequenced from the same sample in a study of STAT5B mutations in CD4+ large granular lymphocyte leukemia. Sequencing was performed with immunoSEQ multiplex PCR; in TCRdb, only in-frame clones are kept and a portion is missing. The data contain more than 2,500 clones, 79% of them singletons. Sample: PBMCs. The receptors here all came from a woman between 65 and 79 years old with CD4+ T-cell large granular lymphocyte leukemia.

The chain joins TRBV12-5 to TRBJ2-1, with D perhaps matching TRBD2 (6 bases). Germline lookup yields CDR1 LGHNT and CDR2 FRNRAP. The CDR3 runs to 16 residues. V lost 0 bases, J lost 2 bases, and 11 bases lay in between. CDR3: CASGLVSGGAYNEQFF. CDR3 nucleotide sequence: TGTGCTAGTGGTTTGGTATCGGGCGGGGCCTACAATGAGCAGTTCTTC.

V is TRBV11-1 and J is TRBJ1-1; TRBD1 matches 8 bases. Germline lookup yields CDR1 SGHAT and CDR2 FQDESV (reference sequence). This CDR3 is built from 13 residues. The V and J ends lost 10 bases and 8 bases, in that order; junction bases with no gene match: 12. The DNA for the CDR3 is TGTGCCACACGGGGACAGGCTAAGACGGAAGCTTTCTTT. It codes for CATRGQAKTEAFF.

The V call is TRBV29-1, the J call TRBJ2-1, with D unresolved. The CDR3 has 12 amino acids. Trimming left V 3 bases short and J 6 bases short, with 9 bases between. Germline CDR1 and CDR2: SQVTM and ANQGSEA. The CDR3 loop reads CSVDWQINEQFF. DNA of the CDR3: TGCAGCGTTGATTGGCAGATCAATGAGCAGTTCTTC.

The CDR3 DNA sequence: TGTGCCAGCGGAGGTTGGGTTAACACCGGGGAGCTGTTTTTT. It yields the protein CASGGWVNTGELFF. This chain uses TRBV19 with TRBJ2-2, with D tentatively TRBD2 (5 bases). V was pared by 9 bases and J by 2 bases, with 13 bases between. There are 14 residues in the CDR3. In germline, CDR1 is LNHDA, CDR2 SQIVND (reference sequence). The full variable domain, its missing parts supplied by reference TRBV19 and TRBJ2-2, is DGGITQSPKYLFRKEGQNVTLSCEQNLNHDAMYWYRQDPGQGLRLIYYSQIVNDFQKGDIAEGYSVSREKKESFPLTVTSAQKNPTAFYLCASGGWVNTGELFFGEGSRLTVL.

The chain joins TRBV5-6 to TRBJ2-1; 9 positions match TRBD1. Trimming took 3 bases from V and 1 from J; bases not matched to a gene: 5. The CDR3 loop spans 16 amino acids. In germline, CDR1 is SGHDT, CDR2 YYEEEE. CDR3 coding DNA: TGTGCCAGCAGCTCGATACAGGGGGCTTCCTACAATGAGCAGTTCTTC. This gives the protein CASSSIQGASYNEQFF.

The V gene is TRBV7-2, the J gene TRBJ2-3; 7 bases agree with TRBD2. Germline values: CDR1 SGHTA, CDR2 FQGNSA. V lost 2 bases, J lost 0 bases, and 5 bases stayed unmatched. The CDR3 has 16 residues. Here the CDR3 reads CASSLMASGSTDTQYF. The CDR3 DNA reads as TGTGCCAGCAGCTTAATGGCTAGCGGAAGCACAGATACGCAGTATTTT. Full variable domain (remainder filled in from reference TRBV7-2 and TRBJ2-3): GAGVSQSPSNKVTEKGKDVELRCDPISGHTALYWYRQSLGQGLEFLIYFQGNSAPDKSGLPSDRFSAERTGGSVSTLTIQRTQQEDSAVYLCASSLMASGSTDTQYFGPGTRLTVL.

The chain couples TRBV5-1 to TRBJ2-5; TRBD2 aligns across 10 bases. This CDR3 region has 18 residues. J was trimmed by 1 base and V by 1 base; bases with no gene match: 10. CDR1 SGHRS and CDR2 YFSETQ come from the germline V gene. The CDR3 DNA reads TGCGCCAGCAGCTTGACCCCGGCTAGCGGGGGTTTCCAAGAGACCCAGTACTTC. Its protein is CASSLTPASGGFQETQYF.

The rearrangement uses TRBV11-2 and TRBJ2-1; no firm D call. The CDR3 spans 12 residues. The V gene's germline CDR1 is SGHAT and CDR2 FQNNGV. V was shortened by 3 bases and J by 13 bases, with 13 bases between the two germline ends. As DNA, the CDR3 is TGTGCCAGCAGCTTTATACCCGGGCCACAGTTCTTC. Translation gives CASSFIPGPQFF.

The chain employs TRBV6-1 and TRBJ1-2; TRBD1 aligns across 8 bases. With 11 bases clipped from V and 5 bases from J, the junction kept 7 bases outside the gene matches. The CDR3 covers 12 residues. CDR1 MNHNS and CDR2 SASEGT come from the germline V gene. The CDR3 spells CARGQGAYGYTF. Here the CDR3 DNA reads TGTGCCCGTGGGCAGGGGGCTTATGGCTACACCTTC.

The chain is built from TRBV11-2 and TRBJ2-7; D not resolved. The CDR3 is 12 amino acids. CDR1 SGHAT and CDR2 FQNNGV come from the germline V gene. V was pared by 6 bases and J by 5 bases, with 11 bases between. The CDR3 bases are TGTGCCAGCAGTCCCGGTTACAACGAGCAGTACTTC. Translation gives CASSPGYNEQYF.

The chain has TRBV5-4 and TRBJ2-5, with D tentatively TRBD2 (5 bases). The V gene's germline CDR1 is SGHNT and CDR2 YYREEE (reference sequence). V was cut by 3 bases and J by 4 bases, with 10 bases left in between. This CDR3 spans 13 amino acids. CDR3 residues: CASSSQEGETQYF. The CDR3 nucleotides read TGTGCCAGCAGCTCGCAAGAGGGAGAGACCCAGTACTTC.

The chain is built from TRBV5-6 and TRBJ1-1; D is ambiguous. This CDR3 is 16 amino acids long. Germline CDR1 reads SGHDT; CDR2 reads YYEEEE. The V end lost 0 bases, the J end lost 0 bases, and 12 bases lay between the germline ends. CDR3 DNA sequence: TGTGCCAGCAGCTTGGAGCCAGGTCACATGAACACTGAAGCTTTCTTT. It codes for CASSLEPGHMNTEAFF. Looking up the rest from reference TRBV5-6 and TRBJ1-1 gives the full variable domain: DAGVTQSPTHLIKTRGQQVTLRCSPKSGHDTVSWYQQALGQGPQFIFQYYEEEERQRGNFPDRFSGHQFPNYSSELNVNALLLGDSALYLCASSLEPGHMNTEAFFGQGTRLTVV.

This rearrangement joins TRBV2 to TRBJ2-7; no clear D gene. V lost 4 bases and J 6 bases, leaving 10 bases between the germline ends. The CDR3 contains 12 residues. Germline V gene sequence: CDR1 SNHLY, CDR2 FYNNEI. CDR3 sequence: CASSGYGPEQYF. CDR3 nucleotide sequence: TGTGCCAGCAGTGGTTACGGGCCCGAGCAGTACTTC.

The V call is TRBV4-1, the J call TRBJ2-1; D remains unclear. Trimming removed 1 base at V and 14 bases at J, with 6 bases between. CDR1 is MGHRA and CDR2 is YSYEKL in the germline V gene. There are 10 residues in the CDR3. The CDR3, as DNA: TGCGCCAGCAGCCAAGGTACGGAGTTCTTC. Its translation is CASSQGTEFF.

CDR3 in DNA: TGCGCCAGCAGCCCTGGGACAGGCCCCGGGGGGACCCAGTACTTC. Protein sequence: CASSPGTGPGGTQYF. This chain joins TRBV5-1 and TRBJ2-5, with 8 bases matching TRBD1. With 4 bases clipped from V and 7 bases from J, the junction kept 12 bases outside the gene matches. The germline V gene encodes CDR1 SGHRS and CDR2 YFSETQ. This CDR3 spans 15 amino acids.

This clone was seen only a few times. This sequence joins TRBV11-1 and TRBJ2-7, with TRBD2 matching over 7 bases. This CDR3 has 15 residues. Germline V gives CDR1 SGHAT, CDR2 FQDESV (reference sequence). The V and J ends lost 4 bases and 5 bases, in that order; junction bases with no gene match: 11. As DNA, the CDR3 is TGTGCCAGCAGCTCACTCTTTAGCGGACTAGACGAGCAGTACTTC. As protein: CASSSLFSGLDEQYF.

The chain has TRBV7-8 and TRBJ2-1; 9 bases map to TRBD2. The CDR3 is 17 amino acids. Germline V CDR1 and CDR2: SGHVS, FQNEAQ. With 4 bases clipped from V and 7 bases from J, the junction kept 14 bases outside the gene matches. CDR3 nucleotide sequence: TGTGCCAGCAGCTCCCTCCTCGTCGCTAGCGGGGATAATGAGCAGTTCTTC. Its protein product is CASSSLLVASGDNEQFF.

The chain links TRBV6-5 to TRBJ1-1, with 7 bases aligning to TRBD1. Germline V gives CDR1 MNHEY, CDR2 SVGAGI. This CDR3 region has 14 residues. The V segment lost 7 bases and the J segment 4 bases; nucleotides outside the gene matches: 9. CDR3 nucleotide sequence: TGTGCCAGCACCTTTTTACAGGGGACCACTGAAGCTTTCTTT. Its protein is CASTFLQGTTEAFF.

Within the sample, this clone is large (0.1 to 1%). This chain joins TRBV27 and TRBJ2-7; TRBD2 matches at 15 bases. V gave up 5 bases and J gave up 4 bases; unmatched junction bases: 12. Germline CDR1 reads MNHEY; CDR2 reads SMNVEV (reference sequence). This CDR3 is built from 18 residues. The CDR3 DNA sequence: TGTGCCAGCAGTCAGAAGGGACTAGCGGGAGGAACGAGGTACGAGCAGTACTTC. Its translation is CASSQKGLAGGTRYEQYF.

The chain couples TRBV6-7 to TRBJ2-5; 15 bases are a match to TRBD2. TRBV6-7 has ORF status, its function being uncertain. The CDR3 has 16 residues. V lost 5 bases to trimming and J lost 3 bases; unmatched junction nucleotides: 4. CDR3 in DNA: TGTGCCAGCAGTACCGGACTAGCGGGGGGGGAAGAGACCCAGTACTTC. Translation: CASSTGLAGGEETQYF.

V usage is TRBV19 and J usage is TRBJ2-1; 8 bases align to TRBD1. The germline V gene encodes CDR1 LNHDA and CDR2 SQIVND (reference sequence). Losses at the gene ends were 7 bases for V and 8 bases for J; bases not matched to a gene: 13. This CDR3 has 15 residues. The CDR3 protein is CASTASGTGSDEQFF. CDR3 bases: TGTGCCAGTACCGCGTCCGGGACAGGTTCCGATGAGCAGTTCTTC.

This clone showed up just a few times. The V and J genes are TRBV27 and TRBJ2-7; 8 bases are a match to TRBD1. CDR3 length: 14 amino acids. V trimming: 6 bases; J trimming: 0 bases; junction bases outside the gene matches: 4. CDR1 is MNHEY, CDR2 SMNVEV, per germline (reference sequence). The CDR3 sequence: CASSRDRNSYEQYF. The CDR3 DNA follows: TGTGCCAGCAGCCGGGACAGGAACTCCTACGAGCAGTACTTC.

V and J are TRBV5-4 and TRBJ2-3, with TRBD2 matching over 9 bases. Germline V lookup: CDR1 SGHNT, CDR2 YYREEE (reference sequence). The CDR3 is made up of 14 amino acids. V dropped 7 bases and J dropped 4; count of bases not matched to a gene: 7. CDR3: CASRGGALPDTQYF. CDR3 DNA sequence: TGTGCCAGCCGCGGGGGGGCCCTGCCAGATACGCAGTATTTT.

CDR3 nucleotide sequence: TGTGCCAGCAGCTTAGTTCTAGCGGGCTCCTACAATGAGCAGTTCTTC. Its translation: CASSLVLAGSYNEQFF. The rearrangement links TRBV11-3 to TRBJ2-1; 8 positions match TRBD2. CDR1 SGHNT and CDR2 YENEEA come from the germline V gene. After removal of 1 base from V and 0 bases from J, the junction contained 2 bases not matched to a gene. This CDR3 comprises 16 residues.

This clone came up once. The J gene is TRBJ1-5, the V gene TRBV19; 10 positions match TRBD1. The length of the CDR3 is 15 residues. V was pared by 7 bases and J by 4 bases, with 7 bases of the junction left unmatched. Germline CDR1 LNHDA, CDR2 SQIVND (reference sequence). The CDR3 coding sequence is TGTGCCAGTACGGTGACGGGACAGGGGAATCAGCCCCAGCATTTT. Its translation: CASTVTGQGNQPQHF.